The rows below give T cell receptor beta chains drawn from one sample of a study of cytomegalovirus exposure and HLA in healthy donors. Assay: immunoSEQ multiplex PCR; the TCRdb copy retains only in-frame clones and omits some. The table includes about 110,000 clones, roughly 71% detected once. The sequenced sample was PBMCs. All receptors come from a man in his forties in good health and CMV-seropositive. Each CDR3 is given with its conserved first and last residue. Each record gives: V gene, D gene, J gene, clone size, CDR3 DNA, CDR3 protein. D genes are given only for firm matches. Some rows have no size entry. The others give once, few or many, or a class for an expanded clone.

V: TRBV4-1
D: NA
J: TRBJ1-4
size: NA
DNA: TGCGCCAGCAGCCAAGATTCCCGTCCCAATGAAAAACTGTTTTTT
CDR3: CASSQDSRPNEKLFF

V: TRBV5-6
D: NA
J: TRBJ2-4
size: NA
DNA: TGTGCCAGCAGCTTGCCAACCATGGGGGGTGCCAAAAACATTCAGTACTTC
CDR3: CASSLPTMGGAKNIQYF

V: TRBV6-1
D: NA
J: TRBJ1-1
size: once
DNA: TGTGCCAGCAGTGGCCAGGAGGGCACTGAAGCTTTCTTT
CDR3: CASSGQEGTEAFF

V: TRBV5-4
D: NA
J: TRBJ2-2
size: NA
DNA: TGTGCCAGCAGCTTCGGTTTGGCCGGGGAGCTGTTTTTT
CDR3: CASSFGLAGELFF

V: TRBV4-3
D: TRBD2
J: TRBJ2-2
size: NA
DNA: TGCGCCAGCAGCCAAGGCGGGGGAGTCGGGGAGCTGTTTTTT
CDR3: CASSQGGGVGELFF

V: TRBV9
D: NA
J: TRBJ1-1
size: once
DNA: TGTGCCAGCAGCGACATGAACACTGAAGCTTTCTTT
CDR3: CASSDMNTEAFF

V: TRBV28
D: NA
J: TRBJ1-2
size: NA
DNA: TGTGCCAGCAGGATGGACAATAACTATGGCTACACCTTC
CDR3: CASRMDNNYGYTF

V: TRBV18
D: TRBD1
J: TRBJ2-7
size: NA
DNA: TGTGCCAGCTCGGGACAGGGGGCTTTCAACGAGCAGTACTTC
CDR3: CASSGQGAFNEQYF

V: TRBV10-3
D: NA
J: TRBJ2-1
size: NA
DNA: TGTGCCATCAGTTCGACTGGCAATGAGCAGTTCTTC
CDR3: CAISSTGNEQFF

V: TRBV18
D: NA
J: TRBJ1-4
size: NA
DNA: TGTGCCAGCTCACCTAGTACCGGGAGCTTTAATGAAAAACTGTTTTTT
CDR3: CASSPSTGSFNEKLFF

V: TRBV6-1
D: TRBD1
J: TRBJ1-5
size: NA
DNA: TGTGCCAGCAGAGACAGACAGGGGGCAGGGCAGCCCCAGCATTTT
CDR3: CASRDRQGAGQPQHF

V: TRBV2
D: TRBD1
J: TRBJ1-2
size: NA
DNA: TGTGCCAGCAGCCTGGACAGGCTTAACTATGGCTACACCTTC
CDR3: CASSLDRLNYGYTF

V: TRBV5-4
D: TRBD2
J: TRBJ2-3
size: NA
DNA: TGTGCCAGCAGCCCTGGGCGGGGGACCACAGATACGCAGTATTTT
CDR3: CASSPGRGTTDTQYF

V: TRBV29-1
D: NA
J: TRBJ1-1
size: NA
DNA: TGCAGCGTTGTACAGGTTTTGAACACTGAAGCTTTCTTT
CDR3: CSVVQVLNTEAFF

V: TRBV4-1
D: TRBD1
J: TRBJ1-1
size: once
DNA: TGCGCCAGCAGCCGGGAGGGACAGGGAAGCACTGAAGCTTTCTTT
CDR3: CASSREGQGSTEAFF

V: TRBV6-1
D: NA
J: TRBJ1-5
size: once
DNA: TGTGCCAGCAGTGAAACCGTTCAGGGGCTCTCAGGCCAGCCCCAGCATTTT
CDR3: CASSETVQGLSGQPQHF

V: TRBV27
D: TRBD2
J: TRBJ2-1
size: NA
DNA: TGTGCCAGCAGTGTGACTAGCGGGTACAATGAGCAGTTCTTC
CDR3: CASSVTSGYNEQFF

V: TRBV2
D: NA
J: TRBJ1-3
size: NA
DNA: TGTGCCAGCCTCAGGGGCTCTGGAAACACCATATATTTT
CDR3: CASLRGSGNTIYF

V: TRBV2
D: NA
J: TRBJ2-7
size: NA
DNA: TGTGCCAGTCTTGTGGGCTACGAGCAGTACTTC
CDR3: CASLVGYEQYF

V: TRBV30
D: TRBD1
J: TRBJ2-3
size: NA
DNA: TGTGCCTGGAGTAGGACAGGGGGGATAGATACGCAGTATTTT
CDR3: CAWSRTGGIDTQYF

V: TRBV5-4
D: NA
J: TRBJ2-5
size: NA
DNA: TGTGCCAGCAGAAGACAGGAGATGGAGACCCAGTACTTC
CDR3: CASRRQEMETQYF

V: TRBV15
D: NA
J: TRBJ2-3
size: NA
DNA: TGTGCCACCAGCAGAGATCGCGGGGGCGGCGGAGATACGCAGTATTTT
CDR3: CATSRDRGGGGDTQYF

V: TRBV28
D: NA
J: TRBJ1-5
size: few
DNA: TGTGCCAGCAGGATGACTGGCAATCAGCCCCAGCATTTT
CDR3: CASRMTGNQPQHF

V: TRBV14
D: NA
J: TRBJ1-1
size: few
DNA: TGTGCCAGCAGCCAGACACAAAACACTGAAGCTTTCTTT
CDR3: CASSQTQNTEAFF

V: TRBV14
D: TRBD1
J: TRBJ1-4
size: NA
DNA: TGTGCCAGCAGCCAACTCACAGGGGCGTTTTCGGAAAGACTGTTTTTT
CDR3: CASSQLTGAFSERLFF

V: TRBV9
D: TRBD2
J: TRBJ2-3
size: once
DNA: TGTGCCAGCAGCGTTGGGGGGGTCCGCACAGATACGCAGTATTTT
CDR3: CASSVGGVRTDTQYF

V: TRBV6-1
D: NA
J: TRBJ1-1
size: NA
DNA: TGTGCCAGCAGTGCCTCGGGCACTGAAGCTTTCTTT
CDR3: CASSASGTEAFF

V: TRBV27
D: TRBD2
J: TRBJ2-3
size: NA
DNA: TGTGCCAGCAGTCAGACTAGCGGGAACACAGATACGCAGTATTTT
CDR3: CASSQTSGNTDTQYF

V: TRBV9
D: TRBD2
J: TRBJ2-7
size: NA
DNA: TGTGCCAGCAGCGTAGCAGGTGCTAGCGGGGGCCCCTACGAGCAGTACTTC
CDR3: CASSVAGASGGPYEQYF

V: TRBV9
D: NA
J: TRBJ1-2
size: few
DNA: TGTGCCAGCAGCTCCAGTGGCGGCTACACCTTC
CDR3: CASSSSGGYTF

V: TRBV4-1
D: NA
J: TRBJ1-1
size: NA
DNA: TGCGCCAGCAGCGCTCAAGGTCGCTTAGATTACCCGGGGACTGAAGCTTTCTTT
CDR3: CASSAQGRLDYPGTEAFF

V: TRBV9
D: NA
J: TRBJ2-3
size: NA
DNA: TGTGCCAGCAGCCCCTTCGAGATCGTTCGTGATACGCAGTATTTT
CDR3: CASSPFEIVRDTQYF